The rows below give T cell receptor beta chains drawn from one sample of a study of OX40 agonist ivuxolimab in advanced cancers. Data came from immunoSEQ multiplex PCR; TCRdb stores just in-frame clones and leaves some out. This table holds 50,000 to 65,000 clones, roughly four fifths found once. Sequencing used CD4+ or CD8+ T cells sorted from blood, obtained in a trial of the OX40 agonist ivuxolimab. All receptors come from an adult with an advanced solid tumor such as melanoma, head and neck, liver or kidney cancer. Each CDR3 is given with its conserved first and last residue. D genes are given only for firm matches. Expanded clones are given a class, and other clones once, few, many or no size at all.

J gene: TRBJ1-1; D gene: NA; V gene: TRBV27; clone size: once; CDR3 DNA: TGTGCCAGCAGAGAGATTCAGGGCCCTGAAGCTTTCTTT; CDR3 protein: CASREIQGPEAFF
J gene: TRBJ2-2; D gene: NA; V gene: TRBV5-6; clone size: NA; CDR3 DNA: TGTGCCAGCAGCTTGATCTCCACCGGGGAGCTGTTTTTT; CDR3 protein: CASSLISTGELFF
J gene: TRBJ2-2; D gene: TRBD1; V gene: TRBV10-1; clone size: NA; CDR3 DNA: TGCGCCAGCAGGGGACAGGGGGCAACCGGGGAGCTGTTTTTT; CDR3 protein: CASRGQGATGELFF
J gene: TRBJ1-2; D gene: TRBD1; V gene: TRBV5-1; clone size: NA; CDR3 DNA: TGCGCCAGCAGCTTCACCGCTGACAGGGGTGATGGCTACACCTTC; CDR3 protein: CASSFTADRGDGYTF
J gene: TRBJ2-1; D gene: TRBD2; V gene: TRBV11-3; clone size: NA; CDR3 DNA: TGTGCCAGCAGCTTAGGGGGTAGCGGGGTCACGGATGAGCAGTTCTTC; CDR3 protein: CASSLGGSGVTDEQFF
J gene: TRBJ1-3; D gene: TRBD1; V gene: TRBV5-1; clone size: NA; CDR3 DNA: TGCGCCAGCAGCCCTTTGACAGGGAAGAGAAACACCATATATTTT; CDR3 protein: CASSPLTGKRNTIYF
J gene: TRBJ1-1; D gene: NA; V gene: TRBV12-5; clone size: NA; CDR3 DNA: TGTGCTAGTGGTGTAAATGGGGGGCCGAACACTGAAGCTTTCTTT; CDR3 protein: CASGVNGGPNTEAFF
J gene: TRBJ1-1; D gene: TRBD1; V gene: TRBV12-5; clone size: NA; CDR3 DNA: TGTGCTAGTGGTCCGGACAGGGGTACTGAAGCTTTCTTT; CDR3 protein: CASGPDRGTEAFF
J gene: TRBJ2-3; D gene: NA; V gene: TRBV28; clone size: NA; CDR3 DNA: TGTGCCAGCAGTACCCGGGGAAGGGGGGATACGCAGTATTTT; CDR3 protein: CASSTRGRGDTQYF
J gene: TRBJ2-1; D gene: TRBD1; V gene: TRBV11-2; clone size: NA; CDR3 DNA: TGTGCCAGCAGCCCGGACAGGGGCTACAATGAGCAGTTCTTC; CDR3 protein: CASSPDRGYNEQFF
J gene: TRBJ1-4; D gene: TRBD1; V gene: TRBV9; clone size: NA; CDR3 DNA: TGTGCCAGCAGCAGCTACACAGGGGGGGACAATGAAAAACTGTTTTTT; CDR3 protein: CASSSYTGGDNEKLFF
J gene: TRBJ1-6; D gene: NA; V gene: TRBV27; clone size: NA; CDR3 DNA: TGTGCCAGCAGTTTTGGGAGCTACTATAATTCACCCCTCCACTTT; CDR3 protein: CASSFGSYYNSPLHF
J gene: TRBJ1-1; D gene: TRBD1; V gene: TRBV19; clone size: NA; CDR3 DNA: TGTGCCAGTAGTGCCGGACAGGGAAACACTGAAGCTTTCTTT; CDR3 protein: CASSAGQGNTEAFF
J gene: TRBJ1-5; D gene: TRBD1; V gene: TRBV27; clone size: NA; CDR3 DNA: TGTGCCAGCAGTTCCGGGACAGAACTCTGGCCCCAGCATTTT; CDR3 protein: CASSSGTELWPQHF
J gene: TRBJ2-6; D gene: TRBD1; V gene: TRBV5-5; clone size: once; CDR3 DNA: TGTGCCAGCAGCTTGATCCAGGGGGCGTTCTCTGGGGCCAACGTCCTGACTTTC; CDR3 protein: CASSLIQGAFSGANVLTF
J gene: TRBJ2-1; D gene: NA; V gene: TRBV14; clone size: NA; CDR3 DNA: TGTGCCAGCAGCCAAGTGGGGGGCAGCTACAATGAGCAGTTCTTC; CDR3 protein: CASSQVGGSYNEQFF
J gene: TRBJ1-2; D gene: NA; V gene: TRBV5-1; clone size: NA; CDR3 DNA: TGCGCCAGCAGCAAGGACAGAGAGTATGGCTACACCTTC; CDR3 protein: CASSKDREYGYTF
J gene: TRBJ2-3; D gene: NA; V gene: TRBV10-3; clone size: NA; CDR3 DNA: TGTGCCATCAGCCCGGGGGTCGTGCTTCCGGATACGCAGTATTTT; CDR3 protein: CAISPGVVLPDTQYF